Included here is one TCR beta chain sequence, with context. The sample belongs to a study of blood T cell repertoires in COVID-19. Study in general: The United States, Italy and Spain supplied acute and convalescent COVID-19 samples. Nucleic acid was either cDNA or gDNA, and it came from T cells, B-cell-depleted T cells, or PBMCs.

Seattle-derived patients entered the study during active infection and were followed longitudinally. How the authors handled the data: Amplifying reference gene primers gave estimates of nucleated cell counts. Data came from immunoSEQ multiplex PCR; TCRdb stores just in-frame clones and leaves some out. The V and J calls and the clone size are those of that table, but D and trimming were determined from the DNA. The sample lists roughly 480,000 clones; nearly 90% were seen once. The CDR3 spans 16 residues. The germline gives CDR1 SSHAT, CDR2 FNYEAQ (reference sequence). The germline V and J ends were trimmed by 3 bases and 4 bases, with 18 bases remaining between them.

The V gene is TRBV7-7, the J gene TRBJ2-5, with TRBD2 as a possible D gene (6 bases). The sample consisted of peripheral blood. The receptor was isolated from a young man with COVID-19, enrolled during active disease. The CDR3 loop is CASSFALGGMGETQYF. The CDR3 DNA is TGTGCCAGCAGCTTCGCTCTCGGAGGGATGGGAGAGACCCAGTACTTC.